This T cell receptor (beta chain) was captured in a study of T cell changes during pregnancy in multiple sclerosis. Measured with immunoSEQ multiplex PCR; TCRdb has only the in-frame clones, and not every one. This table has approximately 85,000 clones, 94% appearing once. The V segment lost 0 bases and the J segment 7 bases; nucleotides outside the gene matches: 12. This CDR3 spans 17 amino acids. CDR1 LGHNA and CDR2 YNFKEQ come from the germline V gene. V usage is TRBV4-2 and J usage is TRBJ2-1; 7 positions agree with TRBD2. The specimen comprised peripheral blood, sampled in the third trimester of pregnancy. The clonotype was recovered from a female donor with multiple sclerosis, enrolled in a pregnancy study. In nucleotides, the CDR3 is TGTGCCAGCAGCCAAGATTTGGGGAGGGGTATGAAGAATGAGCAGTTCTTC. Translation: CASSQDLGRGMKNEQFF.